This T cell receptor (beta chain) is drawn from a study of blood T cell repertoires in COVID-19. Study at large: There were acute and convalescent COVID-19 samples, and they came from the United States, Italy and Spain. The cDNA or gDNA used as material had been derived from T cells, B-cell-depleted T cells, or PBMCs.

In the authors' workflow: Researchers report that nucleated cell counts were estimated from reference gene primer amplification. Method: immunoSEQ multiplex PCR; TCRdb's copy keeps in-frame clones and lacks some. The DNA was the basis for D and trimming; V, J and clone size are from that table. The table includes 110,000 or so clones, approximately 88% detected once. The CDR3 is 15 amino acids. In germline, CDR1 is SGHTA, CDR2 FQGTGA. Between the trimmed V and J ends, which lost 2 bases and 3 bases, there was a span of 12 bases. The V and J genes are TRBV7-3 and TRBJ2-3; D is unclear. This receptor was taken from a woman in her thirties or forties with acute or convalescent COVID-19. The sample comprised peripheral blood. CDR3 DNA: TGTGCCAGCAGCTTAGATCTGGCCAGGACAGATACGCAGTATTTT. It is translated as CASSLDLARTDTQYF.